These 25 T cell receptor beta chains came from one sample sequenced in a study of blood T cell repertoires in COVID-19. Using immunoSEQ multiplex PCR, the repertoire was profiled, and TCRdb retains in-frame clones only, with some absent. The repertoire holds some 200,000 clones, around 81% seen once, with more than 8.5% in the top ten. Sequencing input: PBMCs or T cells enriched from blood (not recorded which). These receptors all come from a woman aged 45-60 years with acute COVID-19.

The CDR3 DNA reads TGTGCCAGCAGCGTCTCAGGGCAGATACAGGGTGGCGGCGTTCGCACTGAAGCTTTCTTT. This sequence encodes CASSVSGQIQGGGVRTEAFF. The V and J genes are TRBV9 and TRBJ1-1, with D possibly matching TRBD1 (6 bases). V was trimmed by 2 bases and J by 4 bases, leaving 30 bases between them. The CDR3 consists of 20 residues. Germline CDR1 is SGDLS and CDR2 is YYNGEE.

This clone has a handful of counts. In DNA, the CDR3 is TGTGCCAGAAGCTTGGGGAGTTACTTCGGTGAGCAGTTCTTC. Protein product: CARSLGSYFGEQFF. This chain uses TRBV5-3 with TRBJ2-1, with D hard to call. TRBV5-3 is classed as an ORF, of uncertain function. Trimming pared 0 bases from V and 9 bases from J, leaving 13 bases between. The CDR3 runs to 14 residues.

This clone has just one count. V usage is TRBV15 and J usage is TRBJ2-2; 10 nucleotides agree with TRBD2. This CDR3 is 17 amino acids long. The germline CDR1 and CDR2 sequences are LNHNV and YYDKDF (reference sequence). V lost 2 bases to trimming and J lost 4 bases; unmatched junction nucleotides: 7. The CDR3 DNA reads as TGTGCCACCAGCAGAACTAGCGGGGACACCGGCACCGGGGAGCTGTTTTTT. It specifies CATSRTSGDTGTGELFF. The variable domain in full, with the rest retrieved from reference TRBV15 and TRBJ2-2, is DAMVIQNPRYQVTQFGKPVTLSCSQTLNHNVMYWYQQKSSQAPKLLFHYYDKDFNNEADTPDNFQSRRPNTSFCFLDIRSPGLGDTAMYLCATSRTSGDTGTGELFFGEGSRLTVL.

CDR3 bases: TGTGCCAGCAGTTTAGGCGCAGGGGACAGGGCTGGAAACACCATATATTTT. Its translation: CASSLGAGDRAGNTIYF. The chain joins TRBV28 to TRBJ1-3, with 9 bases fitting TRBD1. The CDR3 is made up of 17 amino acids. The germline CDR1 and CDR2 sequences are MDHEN and SYDVKM. The V and J ends lost 2 bases and 2 bases, in that order; junction bases with no gene match: 7.

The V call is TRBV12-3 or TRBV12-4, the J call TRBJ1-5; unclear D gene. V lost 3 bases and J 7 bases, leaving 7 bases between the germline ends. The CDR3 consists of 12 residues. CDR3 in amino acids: CASSFVRQPQHF. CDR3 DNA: TGTGCCAGCAGTTTTGTCAGGCAGCCCCAGCATTTT.

The CDR3, as DNA: TGCAGCGTGAATGGACAGGGGCACGGCTACACCTTC. Translated, it gives CSVNGQGHGYTF. The chain links TRBV29-1 to TRBJ1-2; TRBD1 matches 9 bases. The CDR3 runs to 12 residues. The junction had 7 bases not matched to a gene; V was cut back by 6 bases and J by 8 bases. Germline V lookup: CDR1 SQVTM, CDR2 ANQGSEA.

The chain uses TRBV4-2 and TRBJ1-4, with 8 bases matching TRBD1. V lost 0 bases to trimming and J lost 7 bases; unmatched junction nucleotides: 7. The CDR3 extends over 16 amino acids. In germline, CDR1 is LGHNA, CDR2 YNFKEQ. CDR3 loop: CASSQDSDREREKLFF. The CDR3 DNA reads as TGTGCCAGCAGCCAAGATTCGGACAGGGAACGTGAAAAACTGTTTTTT.

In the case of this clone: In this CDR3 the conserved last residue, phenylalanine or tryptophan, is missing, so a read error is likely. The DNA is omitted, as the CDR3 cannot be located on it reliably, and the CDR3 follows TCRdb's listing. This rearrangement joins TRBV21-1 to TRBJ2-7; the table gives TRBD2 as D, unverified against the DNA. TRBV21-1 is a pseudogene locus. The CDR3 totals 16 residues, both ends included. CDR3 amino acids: CASSNVSRGFTYEQYL.

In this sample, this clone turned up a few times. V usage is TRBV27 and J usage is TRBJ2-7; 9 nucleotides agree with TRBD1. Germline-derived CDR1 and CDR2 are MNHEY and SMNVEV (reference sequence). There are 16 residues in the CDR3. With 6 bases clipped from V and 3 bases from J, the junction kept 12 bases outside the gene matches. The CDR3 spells CASRISMRDRDYEQYF. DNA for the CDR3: TGTGCCAGCAGGATCTCCATGAGGGACAGGGACTACGAGCAGTACTTC.

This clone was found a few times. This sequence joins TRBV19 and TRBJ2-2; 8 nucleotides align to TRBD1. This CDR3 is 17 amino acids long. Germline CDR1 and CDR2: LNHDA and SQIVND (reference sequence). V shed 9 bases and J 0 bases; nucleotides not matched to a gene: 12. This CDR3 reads CARPTRTGPTNTGELFF. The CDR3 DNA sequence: TGTGCCAGGCCCACCCGGACAGGGCCCACGAACACCGGGGAGCTGTTTTTT.

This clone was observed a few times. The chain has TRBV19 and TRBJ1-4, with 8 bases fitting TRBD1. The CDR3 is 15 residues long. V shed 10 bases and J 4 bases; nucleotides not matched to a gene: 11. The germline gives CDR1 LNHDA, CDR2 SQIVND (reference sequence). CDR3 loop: CATKDRGRFNEKLFF. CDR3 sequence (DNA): TGTGCCACCAAAGACAGGGGCCGATTTAATGAAAAACTGTTTTTT.

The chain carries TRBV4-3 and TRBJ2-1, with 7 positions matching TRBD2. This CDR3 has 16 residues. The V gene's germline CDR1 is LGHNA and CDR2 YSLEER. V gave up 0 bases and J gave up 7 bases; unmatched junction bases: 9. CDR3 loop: CASSQDIASGGNEQFF. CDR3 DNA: TGCGCCAGCAGCCAAGATATCGCTAGCGGAGGAAATGAGCAGTTCTTC.

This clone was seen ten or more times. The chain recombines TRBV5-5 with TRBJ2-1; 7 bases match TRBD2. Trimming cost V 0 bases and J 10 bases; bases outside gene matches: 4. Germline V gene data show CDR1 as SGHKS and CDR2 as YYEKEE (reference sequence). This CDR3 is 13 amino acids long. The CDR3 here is CASSLAGGWEQFF. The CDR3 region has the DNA TGTGCCAGCAGCTTGGCGGGGGGTTGGGAGCAGTTCTTC.

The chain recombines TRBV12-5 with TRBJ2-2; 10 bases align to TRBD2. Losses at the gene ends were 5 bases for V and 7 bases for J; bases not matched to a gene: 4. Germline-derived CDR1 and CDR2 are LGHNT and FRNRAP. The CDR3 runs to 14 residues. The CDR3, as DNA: TGTGCTAGTGGTATACTAGCGGGGATCGGGGAGCTGTTTTTT. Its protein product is CASGILAGIGELFF.

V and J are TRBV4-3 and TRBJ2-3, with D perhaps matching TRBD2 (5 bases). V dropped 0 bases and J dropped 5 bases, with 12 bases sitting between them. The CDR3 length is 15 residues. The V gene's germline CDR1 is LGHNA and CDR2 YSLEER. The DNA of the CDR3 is TGCGCCAGCAGCCAAGATCCCCGGGGTCTAGATACGCAGTATTTT. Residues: CASSQDPRGLDTQYF.

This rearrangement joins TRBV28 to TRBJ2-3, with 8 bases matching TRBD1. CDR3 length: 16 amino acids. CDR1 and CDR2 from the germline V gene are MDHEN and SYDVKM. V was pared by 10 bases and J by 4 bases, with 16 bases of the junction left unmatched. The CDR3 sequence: CATWRQDGQGPDTQYF. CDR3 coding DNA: TGTGCCACCTGGCGTCAAGACGGACAGGGCCCAGATACGCAGTATTTT.

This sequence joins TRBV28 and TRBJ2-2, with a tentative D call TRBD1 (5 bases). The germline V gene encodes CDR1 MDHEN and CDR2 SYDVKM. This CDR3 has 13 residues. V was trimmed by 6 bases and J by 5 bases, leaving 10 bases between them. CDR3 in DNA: TGTGCCAGCAGAACTCAGGGAACCGGGGAGCTGTTTTTT. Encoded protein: CASRTQGTGELFF.

As DNA, the CDR3 is TGCGCCAGCAGCCAAGATTTGAGGGCCGGGACCTACAATGAGCAGTTCTTC. It codes for CASSQDLRAGTYNEQFF. The chain employs TRBV4-3 and TRBJ2-1; perhaps TRBD2 as D (5 bases). CDR1 LGHNA and CDR2 YSLEER come from the germline V gene. The CDR3 consists of 17 residues. Deletions cut 0 bases from V and 2 bases from J, with 14 bases between.

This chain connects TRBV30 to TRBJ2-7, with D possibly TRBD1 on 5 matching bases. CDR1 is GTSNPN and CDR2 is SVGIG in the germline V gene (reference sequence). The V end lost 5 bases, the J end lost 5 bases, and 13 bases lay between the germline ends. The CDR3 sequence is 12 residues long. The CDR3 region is CAWLGEGNEQYF. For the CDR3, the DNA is TGTGCCTGGCTAGGGGAAGGGAACGAGCAGTACTTC. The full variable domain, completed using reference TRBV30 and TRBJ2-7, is SQTIHQWPATLVQPVGSPLSLECTVEGTSNPNLYWYRQAAGRGLQLLFYSVGIGQISSEVPQNLSASRPQDRQFILSSKKLLLSDSGFYLCAWLGEGNEQYFGPGTRLTVT.

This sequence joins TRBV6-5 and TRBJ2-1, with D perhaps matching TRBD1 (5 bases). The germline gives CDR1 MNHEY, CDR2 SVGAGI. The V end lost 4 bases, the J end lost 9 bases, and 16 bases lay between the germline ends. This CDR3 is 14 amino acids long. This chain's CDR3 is CASSSNLQGGEQFF. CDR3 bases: TGTGCCAGCAGTTCGAACCTCCAGGGCGGTGAGCAGTTCTTC.

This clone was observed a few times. The CDR3 nucleotides read TGTGCCAGCAACCTTCAGGACAGGAGTAGTTCACCCCTCCACTTT. Amino acid sequence: CASNLQDRSSSPLHF. The chain joins TRBV6-5 to TRBJ1-6; 7 bases are shared with TRBD1. The CDR3 runs 15 residues. Trimming at V came to 7 bases and at J to 9 bases, leaving 12 bases not matched to a gene. CDR1 and CDR2 from the germline V gene are MNHEY and SVGAGI.

The CDR3 DNA reads as TGTGCCAGCAGCGAGGAACTTCACGGGACAGATACGCAGTATTTT. Its translation: CASSEELHGTDTQYF. This chain uses TRBV9 with TRBJ2-3; D unresolved. The V end was cut by 3 bases, the J end by 3 bases, with 14 bases between. This CDR3 has 15 amino acids. Germline CDR1 reads SGDLS; CDR2 reads YYNGEE.

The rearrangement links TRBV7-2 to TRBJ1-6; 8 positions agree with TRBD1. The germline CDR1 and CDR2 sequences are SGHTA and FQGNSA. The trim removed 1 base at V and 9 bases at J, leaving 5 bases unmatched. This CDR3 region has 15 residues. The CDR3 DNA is TGTGCCAGCAGCTTAGGGGTCAGGGGGCGTTCACCCCTCCACTTT. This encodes CASSLGVRGRSPLHF.

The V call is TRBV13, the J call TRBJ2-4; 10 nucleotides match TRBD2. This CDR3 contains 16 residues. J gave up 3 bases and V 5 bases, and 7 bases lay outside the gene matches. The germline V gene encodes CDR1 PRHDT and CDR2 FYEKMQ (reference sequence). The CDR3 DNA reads TGTGCCAGCAGCCAGAGCGGGACTAGCGACAAAAACATTCAGTACTTC. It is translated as CASSQSGTSDKNIQYF. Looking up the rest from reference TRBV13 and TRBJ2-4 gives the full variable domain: AAGVIQSPRHLIKEKRETATLKCYPIPRHDTVYWYQQGPGQDPQFLISFYEKMQSDKGSIPDRFSAQQFSDYHSELNMSSLELGDSALYFCASSQSGTSDKNIQYFGAGTRLSVL.

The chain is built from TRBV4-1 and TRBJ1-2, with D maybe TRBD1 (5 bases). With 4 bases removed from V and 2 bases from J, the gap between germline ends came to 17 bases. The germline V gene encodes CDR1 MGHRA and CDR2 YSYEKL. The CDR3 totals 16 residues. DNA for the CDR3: TGCGCCAGCAGCCTACAGGTTGGGACTGAGAACTATGGCTACACCTTC. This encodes CASSLQVGTENYGYTF.